This T cell receptor beta chain is drawn from a study of T cell responses to AZD1222 COVID-19 vaccine. Overall study findings and caveats: Close to half of all spike-specific TCRs reportedly target regions of the variants that are unmutated. Only after the peak T cell response were repertoires sampled.

Germline loops: CDR1 SGHNT, CDR2 YYREEE (reference sequence). The length of the CDR3 is 14 residues. V lost 4 bases, J lost 6 bases, and 7 bases stayed unmatched. Profiled with immunoSEQ multiplex PCR; TCRdb holds only in-frame clones, not every one. Of roughly 79,000 clones listed, around 80% are singletons. With regard to this clone: Its specificity is unknown.

This TCR was recovered from an adult in good health. Sequencing was performed on peripheral blood, taken on day 0 of AZD1222 vaccination. This rearrangement joins TRBV5-4 to TRBJ2-7; 10 nucleotides line up with TRBD1. This CDR3 reads CASSRGTGAGEQYF. The DNA for the CDR3 is TGTGCCAGCAGCAGGGGGACAGGGGCGGGCGAGCAGTACTTC.